A single sample gave rise to the 2 T cell receptor beta chains below, sequenced in a study of blood T cell repertoires in COVID-19. Sequenced by immunoSEQ multiplex PCR; TCRdb stores in-frame clones only, minus some. The data contain a few hundred thousand clones, around 90% of them singletons. Sequenced sample: peripheral blood. The receptors shown here come from a woman between 35 and 50 years old with COVID-19, enrolled during active disease.

Points on this clone: At one boundary the junction diverges from the germline segment, which might be a read error. This chain uses TRBV29-1 with TRBJ2-7; 14 bases align to TRBD2. Germline-derived CDR1 and CDR2 are SQVTM and ANQGSEA. The CDR3 spans 17 residues. This CDR3 is CSVEGLAGEGLMYAQYF. DNA for the CDR3: TGCAGCGTGGAGGGACTAGCGGGAGAGGGCCTGATGTACGCGCAGTACTTC.

This sequence joins TRBV7-6 and TRBJ2-5; TRBD2 aligns across 8 bases. The CDR3 contains 14 residues. Germline CDR1 SGHVS, CDR2 FNYEAQ. V gave up 6 bases and J gave up 4 bases; unmatched junction bases: 7. CDR3 in DNA: TGTGCCAGCAGTCCCCGTAGCGGGACAGAGACCCAGTACTTC. This codes for CASSPRSGTETQYF.